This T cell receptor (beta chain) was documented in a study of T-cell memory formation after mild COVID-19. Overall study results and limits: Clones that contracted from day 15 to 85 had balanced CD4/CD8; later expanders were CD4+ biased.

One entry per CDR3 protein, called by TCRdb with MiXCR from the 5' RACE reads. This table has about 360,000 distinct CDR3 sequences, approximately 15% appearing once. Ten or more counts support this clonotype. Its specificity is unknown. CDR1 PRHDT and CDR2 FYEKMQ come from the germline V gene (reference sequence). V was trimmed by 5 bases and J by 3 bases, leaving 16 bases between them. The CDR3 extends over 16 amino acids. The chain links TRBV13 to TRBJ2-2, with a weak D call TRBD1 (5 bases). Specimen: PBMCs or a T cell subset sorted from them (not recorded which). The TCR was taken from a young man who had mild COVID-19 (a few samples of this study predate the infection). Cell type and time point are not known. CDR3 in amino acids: CASSEPQGGDTGELFF. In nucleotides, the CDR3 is TGTGCCAGCAGCGAGCCTCAGGGTGGAGACACCGGGGAGCTGTTTTTT.